The rows below give T cell receptor beta chains drawn from one sample of a study of cytomegalovirus exposure and HLA in healthy donors. Assay used: immunoSEQ multiplex PCR; TCRdb lists only in-frame clones, some missing. The table shows 140,000 or so clones, with about 91% occurring only once. The specimen was PBMCs. These receptors were taken from a woman aged 18-29 years in good health and CMV-seropositive. CDR3s include the opening cysteine and the closing phenylalanine or tryptophan. The D gene is left open where the match is weak. For some rows the clone size is stated as once, few or many, or as a class when expanded; others skip it.

cdr3_aa	cdr3_nt	clone_size	v_call	j_call	d_call
CASSLGRGADNYEQYF	TGTGCCAGCAGCTTGGGGCGGGGGGCGGACAACTACGAGCAGTACTTC	once	TRBV5-4	TRBJ2-7	TRBD2
CSAKKPGQYKETQYF	TGCAGCGCTAAAAAACCGGGACAGTACAAAGAGACCCAGTACTTC	-	TRBV29-1	TRBJ2-5	TRBD1
CASSLYPSGASYNEQFF	TGTGCCAGCAGTTTATATCCTAGCGGGGCTTCCTACAATGAGCAGTTCTTC	-	TRBV27	TRBJ2-1	TRBD2
CASSPSGVLGNTIYF	TGCGCCAGCAGCCCCTCAGGGGTCCTCGGAAACACCATATATTTT	-	TRBV4-1	TRBJ1-3	-
CASRSGLAGTKNTGELFF	TGTGCCAGCAGGTCGGGACTAGCGGGGACAAAGAACACCGGGGAGCTGTTTTTT	-	TRBV7-6	TRBJ2-2	TRBD2
CASSVDGTRNSPLHF	TGTGCCAGCAGCGTAGATGGAACTAGGAATTCACCCCTCCACTTT	few	TRBV9	TRBJ1-6	-
CASSVSGTGASGYTF	TGTGCCAGCAGCGTATCGGGGACAGGGGCAAGTGGCTACACCTTC	-	TRBV9	TRBJ1-2	TRBD1
CASSIGTTPETQYF	TGTGCCAGTAGTATCGGGACTACCCCAGAGACCCAGTACTTC	-	TRBV19	TRBJ2-5	TRBD2
CASSRGTDDTGELFF	TGTGCCAGCTCACGGGGGACAGACGACACCGGGGAGCTGTTTTTT	-	TRBV18	TRBJ2-2	TRBD1
CASSPTDRGGETQYF	TGTGCCAGCAGTCCCACAGACAGGGGAGGAGAGACCCAGTACTTC	-	TRBV28	TRBJ2-5	TRBD1
CASSRDSGNTEAFF	TGTGCCAGCAGCAGGGACAGTGGGAACACTGAAGCTTTCTTT	-	TRBV11-2	TRBJ1-1	TRBD1
CATSGRDTRVNTEAFF	TGTGCCACCAGCGGACGGGACACCCGAGTGAACACTGAAGCTTTCTTT	-	TRBV15	TRBJ1-1	-
CASSQKGVGAFNMNTEAFF	TGTGCCAGCAGCCAAAAGGGGGTGGGGGCGTTCAACATGAACACTGAAGCTTTCTTT	-	TRBV4-2	TRBJ1-1	-
CASSPTHGDRGGYTF	TGTGCCAGCAGCCCAACTCACGGCGACAGGGGCGGCTACACCTTC	-	TRBV4-2	TRBJ1-2	TRBD1
CASSEVGGLGYGYTF	TGTGCCAGCAGTGAAGTCGGGGGGCTCGGCTATGGCTACACCTTC	-	TRBV6-1	TRBJ1-2	-
CASRSRGSGNTIYF	TGTGCCAGCAGATCTAGGGGGTCTGGAAACACCATATATTTT	-	TRBV7-6	TRBJ1-3	-
CASSFGADAYGELFF	TGTGCCAGCAGCTTTGGGGCTGATGCGTACGGGGAGCTGTTTTTT	-	TRBV5-4	TRBJ2-2	-
CARGEPTDTQYF	TGTGCCAGGGGTGAACCGACAGATACGCAGTATTTT	-	TRBV2	TRBJ2-3	-
CASSLAGQRVGETQYF	TGTGCCAGCAGCTTAGCGGGGCAGCGGGTAGGAGAGACCCAGTACTTC	-	TRBV7-9	TRBJ2-5	-
CASKDSSYEQYF	TGTGCCAGCAAAGATAGCTCCTACGAGCAGTACTTC	-	TRBV6-1	TRBJ2-7	-
CASSLSLRLAGGSSYEQYF	TGTGCCAGCAGCTTATCCCTCCGACTAGCGGGGGGGAGCTCCTACGAGCAGTACTTC	-	TRBV7-2	TRBJ2-7	TRBD2
CASSISGRGSNNEQFF	TGTGCCAGTAGTATATCGGGGAGGGGTAGTAACAATGAGCAGTTCTTC	-	TRBV19	TRBJ2-1	TRBD2
CASSQVALAGVVQYF	TGCGCCAGCAGCCAAGTAGCACTAGCGGGGGTGGTGCAGTACTTC	-	TRBV4-1	TRBJ2-7	TRBD2
CASSLPGVSYNEQFF	TGTGCCAGCAGCTTACCGGGGGTGTCCTACAATGAGCAGTTCTTC	-	TRBV11-1	TRBJ2-1	-
CASSLPLPGSNIQYF	TGTGCCAGCAGTTTACCCCTCCCAGGATCTAACATTCAGTACTTC	-	TRBV28	TRBJ2-4	-
CASSRGETETQYF	TGTGCCAGCAGTCGGGGTGAGACAGAGACCCAGTACTTC	once	TRBV2	TRBJ2-5	-
CASSLLSSGGAYNEQFF	TGTGCCAGTAGTTTACTCTCTAGCGGGGGGGCCTACAATGAGCAGTTCTTC	-	TRBV19	TRBJ2-1	TRBD2